Listed below are T cell receptor beta chains from one sample, sequenced in a study of T cell responses to AZD1222 COVID-19 vaccine. The data were produced by immunoSEQ multiplex PCR, yet TCRdb's version contains in-frame clones alone and is incomplete. The table records 98,000 or so clones, about 93% of them present only once. The sample was peripheral blood, taken on day 0 of AZD1222 vaccination. All receptors come from an adult in good health. Each CDR3 is given with its conserved first and last residue. A D gene is named only where the DNA matches it firmly. Clone size is shown for a subset of rows, as once, few, many or a class of expanded clone.

v_gene	d_gene	j_gene	abundance	CDR3aa	CDR3nt
TRBV6-1	-	TRBJ2-3	-	CASSDRMGLQADTQYF	TGTGCCAGCAGTGATAGGATGGGACTGCAGGCGGATACGCAGTATTTT
TRBV6-2/TRBV6-3	-	TRBJ2-7	-	CASRPALQGLSYEQYF	TGTGCCAGCAGACCTGCGCTCCAGGGGCTTTCCTACGAGCAGTACTTC
TRBV6-5	-	TRBJ2-5	-	CASSRSGETQYF	TGTGCCAGCAGTAGAAGTGGAGAGACCCAGTACTTC
TRBV14	-	TRBJ2-7	-	CASSPRDGSYEQYF	TGTGCCAGCAGCCCCCGGGACGGGTCCTACGAGCAGTACTTC
TRBV5-1	-	TRBJ1-6	-	CASSPTGDSPLHF	TGCGCCAGCAGCCCTACGGGGGATTCACCCCTCCACTTT
TRBV7-8	TRBD1	TRBJ2-1	few	CASSFSRTGSHEQFF	TGTGCCAGCAGCTTCTCCAGGACAGGGTCGCATGAGCAGTTCTTC
TRBV7-2	-	TRBJ1-5	-	CASSGNSNQPQHF	TGTGCCAGCAGCGGAAATAGCAATCAGCCCCAGCATTTT
TRBV6-1	TRBD2	TRBJ2-5	-	CASSDQIGTTQETQYF	TGTGCCAGCAGTGATCAGATTGGGACTACCCAAGAGACCCAGTACTTC
TRBV4-2	-	TRBJ2-4	-	CASSHPEVGMLAKNIQYF	TGTGCCAGCAGCCACCCTGAAGTTGGTATGCTGGCCAAAAACATTCAGTACTTC
TRBV28	-	TRBJ2-1	-	CASRSITGAGSYNEQFF	TGTGCCAGCAGAAGTATCACGGGAGCAGGCTCCTACAATGAGCAGTTCTTC
TRBV19	-	TRBJ2-7	-	CASSKPGDSYEQYF	TGTGCCAGTAGTAAACCGGGGGACTCCTACGAGCAGTACTTC
TRBV11-3	TRBD2	TRBJ2-1	-	CASSLRREDPYNEQFF	TGTGCCAGCAGCTTACGGCGGGAGGACCCATACAATGAGCAGTTCTTC
TRBV18	-	TRBJ2-7	-	CASSPKTSTYEQYF	TGTGCCAGCTCACCTAAGACAAGTACCTACGAGCAGTACTTC
TRBV7-9	TRBD2	TRBJ2-7	-	CASSHEREVPYEQYF	TGTGCCAGCAGCCACGAGCGGGAGGTGCCCTACGAGCAGTACTTC
TRBV18	-	TRBJ1-2	-	CASSPQLGTGSNYGYTF	TGTGCCAGCTCACCGCAGCTCGGGACGGGGTCTAACTATGGCTACACCTTC
TRBV30	-	TRBJ2-5	medium-sized	CAWSVLGETQYF	TGTGCCTGGAGTGTTTTGGGGGAGACCCAGTACTTC
TRBV6-5	-	TRBJ2-3	-	CASQGGRTDTQYF	TGTGCCAGCCAGGGTGGTAGAACAGATACGCAGTATTTT
TRBV15	-	TRBJ1-2	-	CATSLAARAGYTF	TGTGCCACCAGCCTCGCCGCCCGGGCTGGCTACACCTTC
TRBV28	-	TRBJ1-5	-	CASSSDQPQHF	TGTGCCAGCAGTTCGGATCAGCCCCAGCATTTT
TRBV7-8	-	TRBJ1-1	-	CASSLSPPGNTEAFF	TGTGCCAGCAGCTTAAGTCCGCCGGGGAACACTGAAGCTTTCTTT
TRBV30	-	TRBJ2-7	-	CAWTPLWGVYEQYF	TGTGCCTGGACCCCGCTTTGGGGCGTTTACGAGCAGTACTTC
TRBV5-8	TRBD1	TRBJ1-2	-	CASSSRGYYGYTF	TGTGCCAGCAGCTCCAGGGGGTATTATGGCTACACCTTC
TRBV7-8	-	TRBJ1-1	once	CASSPQQGRTEAFF	TGTGCCAGCAGCCCCCAGCAGGGTAGGACTGAAGCTTTCTTT
TRBV28	TRBD2	TRBJ2-1	-	CASSFPRSISLGGNEQFF	TGTGCCAGCAGTTTTCCCAGGTCTATTTCTCTGGGGGGGAATGAGCAGTTCTTC
TRBV28	-	TRBJ2-7	-	CASIGSGRYEQYF	TGTGCCAGCATAGGCTCAGGGCGGTACGAGCAGTACTTC
TRBV28	TRBD1	TRBJ2-1	-	CASSVGQGEVNEQFF	TGTGCCAGCAGTGTGGGACAGGGGGAGGTAAATGAGCAGTTCTTC
TRBV27	-	TRBJ2-7	-	CASSPSSTSYEQYF	TGTGCCAGCAGTCCTTCATCGACTAGTTACGAGCAGTACTTC
TRBV7-2	TRBD2	TRBJ2-1	-	CASSLRSGSSYNEQFF	TGTGCCAGCAGCTTAAGGAGCGGGAGCTCCTACAATGAGCAGTTCTTC
TRBV5-1	TRBD2	TRBJ2-4	-	CASSLEREDIQYF	TGCGCCAGCAGCTTGGAGCGGGAAGACATTCAGTACTTC
TRBV2	-	TRBJ2-1	-	CASSLSNGYNEQFF	TGTGCCAGCAGTTTATCCAACGGCTACAATGAGCAGTTCTTC
TRBV19	TRBD1	TRBJ1-3	-	CASSWGRGQWGNTIYF	TGTGCCAGTAGTTGGGGCCGGGGACAGTGGGGAAACACCATATATTTT
TRBV30	TRBD1	TRBJ1-2	-	CAWSVRGLANYGYTF	TGTGCCTGGAGTGTAAGGGGGCTGGCTAACTATGGCTACACCTTC
TRBV15	TRBD2	TRBJ2-2	once	CATSRDHGDRAGGPSTGELFF	TGTGCCACCAGCAGAGATCATGGGGACCGAGCGGGAGGGCCATCCACCGGGGAGCTGTTTTTT
TRBV15	-	TRBJ2-2	-	CATSRDLGGSTGELFF	TGTGCCACCAGCAGAGATTTGGGGGGAAGCACCGGGGAGCTGTTTTTT
TRBV14	-	TRBJ2-1	-	CASSLGSSYNEQFF	TGTGCCAGCAGCCTAGGGAGCTCCTACAATGAGCAGTTCTTC
TRBV27	TRBD2	TRBJ2-2	-	CASSLSTSGNTGELFF	TGTGCCAGCAGTTTATCTACTAGCGGAAACACCGGGGAGCTGTTTTTT
TRBV11-2	-	TRBJ2-5	-	CASSLRETQYF	TGTGCCAGCAGCTTGAGAGAGACCCAGTACTTC
TRBV28	TRBD1	TRBJ1-1	-	CASSSDRGEAFF	TGTGCCAGCAGTTCTGACAGGGGGGAAGCTTTCTTT
TRBV15	-	TRBJ1-1	-	CATSRDIVNTEAFF	TGTGCCACCAGCAGAGATATCGTGAACACTGAAGCTTTCTTT
TRBV28	TRBD1	TRBJ1-5	-	CASSQTGGALQPQHF	TGTGCCAGCAGCCAAACAGGGGGCGCCTTGCAGCCCCAGCATTTT
TRBV21-1	-	TRBJ2-7	once	CASSKAKRVREASYEQYF	TGTGCCAGCAGCAAAGCCAAAAGGGTCCGGGAAGCCTCCTACGAGCAGTACTTC
TRBV4-2	-	TRBJ2-2	once	CASSQAGADTGELFF	TGTGCCAGCAGCCAAGCGGGAGCGGACACCGGGGAGCTGTTTTTT
TRBV10-3	TRBD1	TRBJ1-2	-	CAISAGQGLIGHGYTF	TGTGCCATCAGTGCGGGACAGGGTCTCATTGGACATGGCTACACCTTC
TRBV20-1	TRBD1	TRBJ2-7	-	CSASATGLEEQYF	TGCAGTGCTAGTGCGACAGGGTTGGAAGAGCAGTACTTC
TRBV30	TRBD2	TRBJ2-1	-	CAGETRDYLAEQFF	TGTGCCGGAGAGACCCGGGACTATTTAGCTGAGCAGTTCTTC